This T cell receptor beta chain originates from a study of T-cell reconstitution after alpha-beta-depleted transplantation in children. This clonotype has more than one count but fewer than ten. What it recognizes is unknown. The CDR3 sequence is 16 residues long. Per the germline V gene, CDR1 is MGHDK and CDR2 is SYGVNS. V gave up 3 bases and J gave up 6 bases; unmatched junction bases: 5. Study-level findings and limits: Surviving thymic progenitors and recipient T cells were the source of high TCRbeta diversity at day 60 in some patients. Several hundred expanded graft clones reportedly supplied alpha-beta T cells about two months after transplant. Newly made T cells mostly supplied T-cell counts and diversity one year after transplant.

The library targeted TCRbeta and was prepared with unique molecular identifiers. MiXCR, run by TCRdb on the PCR reads, gives a single entry per CDR3 protein. Of about 300,000 distinct CDR3 sequences listed, about 9.5% are singletons. The sequencing used PBMCs, collected before TCRalphabeta/CD19-depleted stem cell transplant. This receptor was identified in a boy less than two years old with acute myeloid leukemia, due to receive a stem cell transplant. The chain links TRBV25-1 to TRBJ2-3; TRBD2 matches 14 bases. CDR3 DNA: TGTGCCAGCAGTGACGGACTAGCGGGGGGCGGCGATACGCAGTATTTT. Translating it yields CASSDGLAGGGDTQYF.